The rows below give T cell receptor beta chains drawn from one sample of a study of graft-versus-host responses after intestinal transplantation. Their target antigens are unknown. The assay was immunoSEQ multiplex PCR, and TCRdb's table has in-frame clones only and misses some. The sample contains 62,000 or so clones, 90% of which appear only once. Specimen: unstimulated CD8+ T cells sorted from spleen or lymph node cells, collected before transplant. The receptors here all came from a human donor who was the organ donor for an intestinal transplant. The CDR3 runs from the conserved cysteine through the conserved F or W. The order of the fields is V gene, D gene, clone size, J gene, CDR3 protein, CDR3 DNA. D genes are given only for firm matches. Clone size is given for some rows only: seen once, a few or many times, or a class if the clone is expanded.

>TRBV7-6|-|-|TRBJ2-3
CASSELQTGRDTQYF
TGTGCCAGCAGTGAATTACAGACGGGGAGAGATACGCAGTATTTT
>TRBV29-1|TRBD1|-|TRBJ1-2
CSVATGGMSYTF
TGCAGCGTTGCGACAGGGGGCATGTCGTACACCTTC
>TRBV19|-|-|TRBJ1-1
CASSIGPQGVTEAFF
TGTGCCAGTAGTATAGGCCCACAGGGTGTCACTGAAGCTTTCTTT
>TRBV28|TRBD2|once|TRBJ2-7
CASSPPAGSYSYEQYF
TGTGCCAGCAGTCCCCCAGCGGGATCCTATTCCTACGAGCAGTACTTC
>TRBV28|-|-|TRBJ1-3
CASTQSGFFSGNTIYF
TGTGCCAGCACCCAAAGCGGGTTTTTCTCTGGAAACACCATATATTTT
>TRBV9|-|-|TRBJ2-1
CASSVESTLTGEQFF
TGTGCCAGCAGCGTAGAGTCTACCCTGACGGGTGAGCAGTTCTTC
>TRBV27|TRBD1|-|TRBJ2-5
CASGGTGAIQETQYF
TGTGCCAGCGGGGGGACAGGGGCGATCCAAGAGACCCAGTACTTC
>TRBV4-1|-|-|TRBJ2-1
CASSSVEGSHNEQFF
TGCGCCAGCAGCTCCGTGGAGGGGTCCCACAATGAGCAGTTCTTC
>TRBV6-5|-|-|TRBJ2-7
CASSYGQTYEQYF
TGTGCCAGCAGTTACGGACAGACCTACGAGCAGTACTTC
>TRBV11-2|TRBD1|-|TRBJ2-5
CASSNGGQGLKETQYF
TGTGCCAGCAGTAACGGGGGACAGGGACTAAAAGAGACCCAGTACTTC
>TRBV10-2|-|-|TRBJ1-5
CASSDVLKGGGNQPQHF
TGCGCCAGCAGTGATGTCCTAAAAGGAGGGGGCAATCAGCCCCAGCATTTT
>TRBV19|-|-|TRBJ2-1
CASSMARGSSYNEQFF
TGTGCCAGTAGTATGGCCCGGGGGAGCTCCTACAATGAGCAGTTCTTC
>TRBV19|-|once|TRBJ1-1
CASNSGNTEAFF
TGTGCCAGTAATTCGGGGAACACTGAAGCTTTCTTT
>TRBV6-4|-|-|TRBJ2-3
CASSDGDEGGTDTQYF
TGTGCCAGCAGTGACGGGGATGAGGGGGGCACAGATACGCAGTATTTT
>TRBV4-2|-|-|TRBJ2-7
CASSQLPGLDYEQYF
TGTGCCAGCAGCCAACTTCCGGGACTTGACTACGAGCAGTACTTC
>TRBV7-2|TRBD2|-|TRBJ2-2
CASSLTSGTGELFF
TGTGCCAGCAGCTTAACTAGCGGCACCGGGGAGCTGTTTTTT
>TRBV6-1|-|-|TRBJ1-2
CASDARDSFGYTF
TGTGCCAGCGATGCCCGAGACAGCTTCGGCTACACCTTC
>TRBV10-3|TRBD1|-|TRBJ1-5
CAISGTGVNQPQHF
TGTGCCATCAGTGGGACAGGCGTGAATCAGCCCCAGCATTTT
>TRBV7-2|TRBD1|-|TRBJ1-2
CASSFGTGAYGYTF
TGTGCCAGCAGCTTTGGGACAGGGGCCTATGGCTACACCTTC
>TRBV10-1|TRBD2|-|TRBJ2-2
CASSEPGGSGGKDGELFF
TGCGCCAGCAGTGAGCCTGGTGGTAGCGGGGGTAAAGACGGGGAGCTGTTTTTT
>TRBV5-1|TRBD2|-|TRBJ2-7
CASSEGLAGVEQYF
TGCGCCAGCAGCGAGGGACTAGCGGGAGTTGAGCAGTACTTC
>TRBV11-2|TRBD1|-|TRBJ2-5
CASSPQTGAWETQYF
TGTGCCAGCAGCCCTCAGACAGGGGCGTGGGAGACCCAGTACTTC
>TRBV28|-|-|TRBJ1-1
CASSLAPSGTEAFF
TGTGCCAGCAGTTTGGCCCCCAGCGGCACTGAAGCTTTCTTT
>TRBV9|-|-|TRBJ2-1
CASSPRDYNEQFF
TGTGCCAGCAGCCCCAGGGACTACAATGAGCAGTTCTTC
>TRBV19|-|once|TRBJ2-7
CASSPAGGYEQYF
TGTGCCAGTAGTCCCGCGGGTGGCTACGAGCAGTACTTC
>TRBV5-8|-|-|TRBJ1-2
CASSLVRDYGYTF
TGTGCCAGCAGCTTGGTCAGGGACTATGGCTACACCTTC
>TRBV27|-|-|TRBJ2-7
CASSFYGGDSYEQYF
TGTGCCAGCAGTTTCTATGGGGGCGACTCCTACGAGCAGTACTTC
>TRBV7-9|-|-|TRBJ2-7
CASSSELEPYEQYF
TGTGCCAGCAGCTCGGAACTAGAGCCCTACGAGCAGTACTTC
>TRBV4-1|TRBD1|-|TRBJ2-1
CASSRGFLGWDRTTYNEQFF
TGCGCCAGCAGCCGGGGATTCCTAGGATGGGACAGGACAACCTACAATGAGCAGTTCTTC
>TRBV4-3|-|-|TRBJ1-5
CASSQGLAGFIDQPQHF
TGCGCCAGCAGCCAAGGATTGGCAGGATTCATCGATCAGCCCCAGCATTTT
>TRBV19|-|-|TRBJ2-2
CASREGLTGELFF
TGTGCCAGTAGAGAGGGTTTAACCGGGGAGCTGTTTTTT
>TRBV19|TRBD1|few|TRBJ1-4
CASSQGGQGYEKLFF
TGTGCCAGTAGCCAGGGAGGACAGGGTTATGAAAAACTGTTTTTT
>TRBV13|-|-|TRBJ1-2
CASSLGGGPKTDYGYTF
TGTGCCAGCAGCTTAGGGGGGGGACCGAAGACCGACTATGGCTACACCTTC
>TRBV4-1|-|-|TRBJ1-5
CASSHYGFNQPQHF
TGCGCCAGCAGCCATTACGGTTTCAATCAGCCCCAGCATTTT
>TRBV6-1|-|-|TRBJ2-3
CASTCGCSTDTQYF
TGTGCCAGCACCTGCGGTTGTTCCACAGATACGCAGTATTTT
>TRBV9|-|-|TRBJ1-2
CASSATQGFGYTF
TGTGCCAGCAGCGCAACACAGGGATTCGGCTACACCTTC
>TRBV13|TRBD1|once|TRBJ2-7
CASSETGAGNEQYF
TGTGCCAGCAGCGAGACAGGGGCGGGAAACGAGCAGTACTTC
>TRBV4-2|-|-|TRBJ2-7
CASSQGVAGPYEQYF
TGTGCCAGCAGCCAAGGGGTGGCGGGGCCCTACGAGCAGTACTTC
>TRBV7-6|-|-|TRBJ2-5
CASSRGTGPMWVQYF
TGTGCCAGCAGCAGGGGAACAGGGCCAATGTGGGTCCAGTACTTC
>TRBV7-9|TRBD2|-|TRBJ2-5
CASAQSGVGETQYF
TGTGCCAGCGCCCAAAGCGGGGTCGGGGAGACCCAGTACTTC
>TRBV19|TRBD1|once|TRBJ1-4
CASSPWDSQNEKLFF
TGTGCCAGTAGTCCCTGGGACAGTCAGAATGAAAAACTGTTTTTT
>TRBV6-5|-|-|TRBJ2-1
CASSYSGSYNEQFF
TGTGCCAGCAGTTACTCGGGCAGCTACAATGAGCAGTTCTTC